A selection of T cell receptor beta chains follows, all from one sample in a study of blood T cells in healthy people across ages. From the 5' RACE reads, TCRdb called clonotypes with MiXCR, one entry per CDR3 protein. The table shows approximately 350,000 distinct CDR3 sequences, with roughly half occurring only once. Sequenced material: blood. The receptors originated from a man aged 55-75 years in good health. CDR3s include the opening cysteine and the closing phenylalanine or tryptophan. D genes are given only for firm matches. Clone size, where shown, is once, few, many, or a class for clones that have expanded.

CDR3 DNA | CDR3 protein | J gene | D gene | V gene | clone size
TGTGCCAGCAGTGCCCTATTTAACGGGGGGTTTAATGAGCAGTTCTTC | CASSALFNGGFNEQFF | TRBJ2-1 | TRBD2 | TRBV6-1 | .
TGTGCCACCAAGAAAGGACAGGGAAGCTCTGGGGCCAACGTCCTGACTTTC | CATKKGQGSSGANVLTF | TRBJ2-6 | TRBD1 | TRBV15 | .
TGTGCCAGCAGACGCACAGCGGGCCACAATCGCAATGAGCAGTTCTTC | CASRRTAGHNRNEQFF | TRBJ2-1 | . | TRBV28 | .
TGTGCCATCAGTGGACAGTTGAACACTGAAGCTTTCTTT | CAISGQLNTEAFF | TRBJ1-1 | . | TRBV10-3 | few
TGCGCCAGCAGCTTCGGGGGTTCAGGCACAGGTACGCAGTATTTT | CASSFGGSGTGTQYF | TRBJ2-3 | . | TRBV5-1 | .
TGCGCCAGCAGCCAAGGGGGTAGAGAGACCCAGTACTTC | CASSQGGRETQYF | TRBJ2-5 | . | TRBV4-3 | .
TGTGCCAGCAGCCAAATATTCGAGGATACGCAGTATTTT | CASSQIFEDTQYF | TRBJ2-3 | . | TRBV3-1 | .
TGCAGTGCTAGGACTACATACGGGACAGACATTATAGCGCAGCATTTT | CSARTTYGTDIIAQHF | TRBJ1-5 | TRBD1 | TRBV20-1 | many
TGCGCCAGCAGCTGGAGTACCCAAGAGACCCAGTACTTC | CASSWSTQETQYF | TRBJ2-5 | . | TRBV5-1 | few
TGCGCCAGCAGCTTACGGACAGGGGGGAACGGCTACACCTTC | CASSLRTGGNGYTF | TRBJ1-2 | TRBD1 | TRBV4-1 | few
TGTGCCAGCAGCCAAGGACTGGGAAACACAGATACGCAGTATTTT | CASSQGLGNTDTQYF | TRBJ2-3 | . | TRBV3-1 | .
TGTGCCAGCAGTGAAATAGCGGGGACCTCCTACGAGCAGTACTTC | CASSEIAGTSYEQYF | TRBJ2-7 | TRBD2 | TRBV6-1 | once
TGTGCCAGCGGCTTAGCTGTCCAGCTCTATGGCTACACCTTC | CASGLAVQLYGYTF | TRBJ1-2 | . | TRBV7-2 | .
TGTGCCAGCAGCTTAAATCCTTGGGGTACGGGCACAGATACGCAGTATTTT | CASSLNPWGTGTDTQYF | TRBJ2-3 | . | TRBV7-2 | many
TGTGCCACCAGTGACCCTGGACAGGGGGGTTCCTACGAGCAGTACTTC | CATSDPGQGGSYEQYF | TRBJ2-7 | TRBD1 | TRBV24-1 | .
TGCAGTGCTAGGAAAATAGCGGGGTTCTATGAGCAGTTCTTC | CSARKIAGFYEQFF | TRBJ2-1 | TRBD2 | TRBV20-1 | .
TGTGCCTGGAGTGCCGGGACTACCAAGTCCTACGAGCAGTACTTC | CAWSAGTTKSYEQYF | TRBJ2-7 | TRBD2 | TRBV30 | few
TGCAGTGCTAGAGATCCGGGAGGCTACAATGAGCAGTTCTTC | CSARDPGGYNEQFF | TRBJ2-1 | TRBD2 | TRBV20-1 | .
TGCGCCAGCAGCCAAGATCTAGTTACAACCAAAAACATTCAGTACTTC | CASSQDLVTTKNIQYF | TRBJ2-4 | . | TRBV4-3 | many
TGCGCCAGCAGCCAGGAGGGTACTAGCACAGATATGCAGTATTTT | CASSQEGTSTDMQYF | TRBJ2-3 | . | TRBV4-3 | once
TGTGCCAGCTCACCTTCGGGCGTTGGTAGCAATCAGCCCCAGCATTTT | CASSPSGVGSNQPQHF | TRBJ1-5 | . | TRBV18 | .
TGTGCCAGCAGGGACAGGGCCCCCTCCTACGAGCAGTACTTC | CASRDRAPSYEQYF | TRBJ2-7 | TRBD1 | TRBV28 | .
TGCAGCGTTGCCCCTTTAACAGTCGGAGAGACCCAGTACTTC | CSVAPLTVGETQYF | TRBJ2-5 | . | TRBV29-1 | once
TGTGCCAGCAGCTTAGAGGCTAGTAGAACGACCCAGTACTTC | CASSLEASRTTQYF | TRBJ2-5 | . | TRBV7-2 | few
TGTGCCAGCAGCCAAGTTCGGGGAGGAAATTCACCCCTCCACTTT | CASSQVRGGNSPLHF | TRBJ1-6 | . | TRBV3-1 | few
TGCAGTGCTAGTACGGGGGGATCCACAGATACGCAGTATTTT | CSASTGGSTDTQYF | TRBJ2-3 | TRBD2 | TRBV20-1 | once
TGCGCCAGCAGCCGGAGCCGGGACAGGGGGAATCAGCCCCAGCATTTT | CASSRSRDRGNQPQHF | TRBJ1-5 | TRBD1 | TRBV4-3 | once
TGTGCCATCAGTGAGGGGGACCTTACCATTTCTAACTATGGCTACACCTTC | CAISEGDLTISNYGYTF | TRBJ1-2 | . | TRBV10-3 | many
TGTGCCAGCAGTCCGCAAGCTGGGGTATTGGACGAGCAGTACTTC | CASSPQAGVLDEQYF | TRBJ2-7 | . | TRBV27 | once
TGTGCCAGCAGTTTTTGGCAGGGGAACTATGGCTACACCTTC | CASSFWQGNYGYTF | TRBJ1-2 | . | TRBV12-3/TRBV12-4 | .
TGTGCCAGCAGTCCCCTCCGGGGAGATACGCAGTATTTT | CASSPLRGDTQYF | TRBJ2-3 | . | TRBV6-5 | .
TGCGCCAGCAGCCAGTGGGCCGGGACCGACGTCTCCTACGAGCAGTACTTC | CASSQWAGTDVSYEQYF | TRBJ2-7 | . | TRBV4-3 | few
TGTGCCACCCGGAGGGGTGGGGATCAGCCCCAGCATTTT | CATRRGGDQPQHF | TRBJ1-5 | . | TRBV10-3 | .
TGTGCCAGCAGCGACGGGACAGTTCCTACCTATGGCTACACCTTC | CASSDGTVPTYGYTF | TRBJ1-2 | TRBD1 | TRBV7-9 | .
TGTGCCAGCAGCCAAGGATCTAGCGGGAGATACAATGAGCAGTTCTTC | CASSQGSSGRYNEQFF | TRBJ2-1 | TRBD2 | TRBV7-2 | .
TGTGCCAGCAGTGACACGGGACAGGGCTATTCACCCCTCCACTTT | CASSDTGQGYSPLHF | TRBJ1-6 | TRBD1 | TRBV6-4 | .
TGTGCCGGCAGCCAAGCGTTGGCGGGAAAATTTCATGAGCAGTACTTC | CAGSQALAGKFHEQYF | TRBJ2-7 | . | TRBV4-2 | once
TGTGCCAGCAGCTTAGGGCGCCCCCACTACTCAACTAATGAAAAACTGTTTTTT | CASSLGRPHYSTNEKLFF | TRBJ1-4 | . | TRBV7-2 | few
TGTGCCAGCAGTAAACAGGGGCCCGTAGGAGGCTACACCTTC | CASSKQGPVGGYTF | TRBJ1-2 | TRBD1 | TRBV28 | .
TGTGCCAGCAGCCAAGGGGAGGGAACCTCCTACAATGAGCAGTTCTTC | CASSQGEGTSYNEQFF | TRBJ2-1 | TRBD2 | TRBV4-2 | .
TGTGCCAGCAGCTCCCTGACTGGCCAAGAGACCCAGTACTTC | CASSSLTGQETQYF | TRBJ2-5 | . | TRBV27 | once
TGTGCTGGCAGCCAAGGGCCGGGGGAGCAGTACTTC | CAGSQGPGEQYF | TRBJ2-7 | . | TRBV7-7 | .
TGCAGTGCTAGGTCCGGGACTAGGACCAACGAGCAGTACTTC | CSARSGTRTNEQYF | TRBJ2-7 | TRBD2 | TRBV20-1 | .
TGCGCCAGCAGTGAATGGACAGCTTCCTACGAGCAGTACTTC | CASSEWTASYEQYF | TRBJ2-7 | . | TRBV6-1 | .
TGTGCCAGCACCCCTCGGGCAGGGGTGGTGAACACTGAAGCTTTCTTT | CASTPRAGVVNTEAFF | TRBJ1-1 | . | TRBV27 | .
TGTGCCAGCAGTCCCCTGGCGGGGGGCGGGGAGCTGTTTTTT | CASSPLAGGGELFF | TRBJ2-2 | TRBD2 | TRBV27 | many
TGTGCCAGCAGCCGGCTGGGGCACTCTGGGGCCAACGTCCTGACTTTC | CASSRLGHSGANVLTF | TRBJ2-6 | . | TRBV6-5 | .
TGTGCCAGTAGTATAATGAAGTTGGAAAAACTGTTTTTT | CASSIMKLEKLFF | TRBJ1-4 | . | TRBV19 | .
TGTGCCAGCCCCCCTTACGATAAGCAGTTCTTC | CASPPYDKQFF | TRBJ2-1 | . | TRBV2 | .
TGTGCCAGCAGTTACTCGAACAAGCGGCAAACCTACGAGCAGTACTTC | CASSYSNKRQTYEQYF | TRBJ2-7 | . | TRBV6-6 | .
TGCGCCAGCAGCCCCGGGGGTCCGGGGGCCAACGTCCTGACTTTC | CASSPGGPGANVLTF | TRBJ2-6 | . | TRBV5-1 | few
TGCAGCGTTGGGGGGGCATCAGAGCAGTACTTC | CSVGGASEQYF | TRBJ2-7 | . | TRBV29-1 | few